One sample yielded the 9 T cell receptor beta chains listed below, sequenced in a study of blood T cells in healthy people across ages. Next came a second PCR, run for about 7 to 12 cycles, which used a sample-barcoded 5' primer along with a J-beta primer mix. MiXCR was run by TCRdb on the 5' RACE reads, yielding one entry per CDR3 protein. The sample holds nearly 800,000 distinct CDR3 sequences, around 25% seen once. The same data also contributed to another study, on T cells of mothers and their children.

Sequencing was performed on blood. These receptors all come from a boy aged 5-17 years in good health.

The rearrangement uses TRBV6-1 and TRBJ1-1, with 7 bases identical to TRBD1. This CDR3 contains 16 residues. V was pared by 2 bases and J by 1 base, with 7 bases of the junction left unmatched. Germline loops: CDR1 MNHNS, CDR2 SASEGT. This CDR3 is CASSEILGQTNTEAFF. DNA of the CDR3: TGTGCCAGCAGTGAAATCTTGGGACAGACGAACACTGAAGCTTTCTTT.

The chain employs TRBV4-1 and TRBJ2-4, with 8 positions matching TRBD2. This CDR3 has 18 amino acids. The trim removed 1 base at V and 0 bases at J, leaving 8 bases unmatched. Germline CDR1 is MGHRA and CDR2 is YSYEKL. The DNA of the CDR3 is TGCGCCAGCAGCCAAGGGGGAGCGGGGGCTCTAGCCAAAAACATTCAGTACTTC. Translating gives CASSQGGAGALAKNIQYF.

The rearrangement uses TRBV7-9 and TRBJ1-6, with unresolved D. Per germline, CDR1 SEHNR and CDR2 FQNEAQ (reference sequence). The CDR3 runs 16 residues. Trimming removed 4 bases at V and 10 bases at J, with 20 bases between. As DNA, the CDR3 is TGTGCCAGCAGCTCCACGGGGTATATTCGAGGCTCACCCCTCCACTTT. It is translated as CASSSTGYIRGSPLHF.

The chain has TRBV24-1 and TRBJ2-5, with D tentatively TRBD2 (6 bases). Germline V gives CDR1 KGHDR, CDR2 SFDVKD. Trimming removed 1 base from V and 0 bases from J, with 8 bases in between. This CDR3 contains 15 residues. The CDR3 DNA follows: TGTGCCACCAGTGATTTTAGCGGCTACCAAGAGACCCAGTACTTC. This codes for CATSDFSGYQETQYF.

J is TRBJ2-7 and V is TRBV11-2; 7 bases align to TRBD1. This CDR3 has 15 residues. CDR1 is SGHAT, CDR2 FQNNGV, per germline. V gave up 5 bases and J gave up 3 bases; unmatched junction bases: 10. The CDR3 nucleotides read TGTGCCAGCAGCCGTCCCGGGACAGAGTTCTACGAGCAGTACTTC. As protein: CASSRPGTEFYEQYF.

This clonotype was seen more than once but under ten times. This chain links TRBV28 with TRBJ1-2; no reliable D call. Germline assignment: CDR1 MDHEN and CDR2 SYDVKM. V lost 2 bases, J lost 7 bases, and 14 bases lay in between. The CDR3 is 14 residues long. The DNA of the CDR3 is TGTGCCAGCAGTTTAGTTGCCGGGGTCACTGGCTACACCTTC. This sequence encodes CASSLVAGVTGYTF.

This chain links TRBV6-6 with TRBJ1-2, with 7 bases aligning to TRBD1. J was trimmed by 5 bases and V by 5 bases; bases with no gene match: 2. CDR3 length equals 12 residues. Germline lookup yields CDR1 MNHNY and CDR2 SVGAGI (reference sequence). This CDR3 is CASSTGQYGYTF. DNA for the CDR3: TGTGCCAGCAGTACGGGACAGTATGGCTACACCTTC.

In this sample, this clonotype turned up a few times. The rearrangement uses TRBV7-9 and TRBJ2-5, with 9 positions matching TRBD1. The CDR3 runs to 16 residues. The germline gives CDR1 SEHNR, CDR2 FQNEAQ (reference sequence). Trimming removed 5 bases from V and 5 bases from J; junction bases left unmatched: 12. The CDR3 sequence is CASSTFRTGDGETQYF. The CDR3, as DNA: TGTGCCAGCAGCACATTCAGGACAGGGGATGGGGAGACCCAGTACTTC.

The CDR3 sequence is CASSFLYDGETQYF. CDR3 nucleotide sequence: TGTGCCAGCAGTTTCTTATACGATGGGGAGACCCAGTACTTC. This sequence joins TRBV12-3 or TRBV12-4 and TRBJ2-5; D not resolved. V dropped 3 bases and J dropped 5 bases, with 13 bases sitting between them. There are 14 residues in the CDR3.